This T cell receptor beta chain was retrieved from a study of T cells in Graves' hyperthyroidism and ophthalmopathy. Study as a whole: Staff took peripheral blood when the initial diagnosis was made, before any treatment began. Study results and limitations: Progression to ophthalmopathy was predicted a median of approximately 6.4 months early.

RNA transcripts served as the template for amplifying TCR beta CDR3 regions. The HTBI primer set drove a first-round RT-PCR of the TCR CDR3. A single record per CDR3 protein comes from TCRdb applying MiXCR to the multiplex PCR reads. The sample records roughly 380,000 distinct CDR3 sequences, roughly 14% being singletons. Exclusion of a patient resulted from uncontrolled infection, other autoimmune disease, pregnancy or lactation. PBMCs stemmed from over 7.5 ml fresh peripheral blood. This CDR3 region has 15 residues. Germline V gives CDR1 SGHVS, CDR2 FQNEAQ. J gave up 2 bases and V 5 bases, and 6 bases lay outside the gene matches. Turning to this clonotype: Its antigen remains unidentified.

What was sequenced was blood. The TCR sequence derives from an older woman with Graves' hyperthyroidism. The chain recombines TRBV7-8 with TRBJ2-1; 7 bases match TRBD1. The chain's CDR3 is CASSPDRSPYNEQFF. Written as DNA, the CDR3 is TGTGCCAGCAGCCCGGACAGGAGCCCCTACAATGAGCAGTTCTTC. Looking up the rest from reference TRBV7-8 and TRBJ2-1 gives the full variable domain: GAGVSQSPRYKVAKRGQDVALRCDPISGHVSLFWYQQALGQGPEFLTYFQNEAQLDKSGLPSDRFFAERPEGSVSTLKIQRTQQEDSAVYLCASSPDRSPYNEQFFGPGTRLTVL.